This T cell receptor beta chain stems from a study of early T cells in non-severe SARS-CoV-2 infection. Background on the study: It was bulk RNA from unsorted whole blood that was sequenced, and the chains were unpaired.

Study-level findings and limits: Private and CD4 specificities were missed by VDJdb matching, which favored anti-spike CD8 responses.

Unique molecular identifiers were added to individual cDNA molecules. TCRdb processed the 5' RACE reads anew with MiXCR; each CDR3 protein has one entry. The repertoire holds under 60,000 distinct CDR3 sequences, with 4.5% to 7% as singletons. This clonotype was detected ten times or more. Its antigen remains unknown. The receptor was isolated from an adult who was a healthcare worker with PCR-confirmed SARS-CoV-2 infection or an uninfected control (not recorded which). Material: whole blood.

The CDR3 protein is CASGREETQYF. CDR3 sequence (DNA): TGTGCCAGCGGCCGAGAAGAGACCCAGTACTTC. The chain joins TRBV11-2 to TRBJ2-5; D not resolved. Trimming took off 8 bases at V and 3 bases at J, with 7 bases between the two ends. This CDR3 is built from 11 residues. Per germline, CDR1 SGHAT and CDR2 FQNNGV. The full variable domain, its missing parts supplied by reference TRBV11-2 and TRBJ2-5, is EAGVAQSPRYKIIEKRQSVAFWCNPISGHATLYWYQQILGQGPKLLIQFQNNGVVDDSQLPKDRFSAERLKGVDSTLKIQPAKLEDSAVYLCASGREETQYFGPGTRLLVL.